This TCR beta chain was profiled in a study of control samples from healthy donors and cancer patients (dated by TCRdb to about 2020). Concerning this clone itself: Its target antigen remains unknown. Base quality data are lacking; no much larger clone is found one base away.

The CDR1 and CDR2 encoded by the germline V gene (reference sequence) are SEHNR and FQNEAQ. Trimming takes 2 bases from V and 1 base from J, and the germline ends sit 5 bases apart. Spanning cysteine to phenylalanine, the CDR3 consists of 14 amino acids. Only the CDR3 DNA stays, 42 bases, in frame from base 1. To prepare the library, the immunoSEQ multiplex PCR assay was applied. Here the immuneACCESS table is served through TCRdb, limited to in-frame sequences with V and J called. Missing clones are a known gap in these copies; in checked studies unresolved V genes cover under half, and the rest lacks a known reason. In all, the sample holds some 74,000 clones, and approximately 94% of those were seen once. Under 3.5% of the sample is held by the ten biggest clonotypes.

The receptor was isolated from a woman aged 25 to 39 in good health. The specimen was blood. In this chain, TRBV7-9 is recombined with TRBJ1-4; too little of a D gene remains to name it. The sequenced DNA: TGTGCCAGCAGCTTATCGGGAACTAATGAAAAACTGTTTTTT. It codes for CASSLSGTNEKLFF.